A selection of T cell receptor beta chains follows, all from one sample in a study of cytomegalovirus exposure and HLA in healthy donors. Profiled with immunoSEQ multiplex PCR; TCRdb holds only in-frame clones, not every one. The table lists over 150,000 clones, around 83% of them singletons, with approximately 8% in the top ten. Input material: PBMCs. These receptors all stem from a male donor in good health and CMV-seropositive. The CDR3 runs from the conserved cysteine through the conserved F or W. D genes are given only for firm matches. Where a row states a size, it is once, few, many or the class of an expanded clone; other rows omit it.

len: 14
d_gene: -
abundance: -
v_gene: TRBV7-2
j_gene: TRBJ2-1
CDR3aa: CASSLDFLNNEQFF
CDR3nt: TGTGCCAGCAGCTTGGACTTCTTAAACAATGAGCAGTTCTTC

len: 15
d_gene: TRBD1
abundance: -
v_gene: TRBV30
j_gene: TRBJ1-2
CDR3aa: CAWSVSSRGLAGYTF
CDR3nt: TGTGCCTGGAGTGTATCTAGCAGGGGGCTGGCTGGCTACACCTTC

len: 13
d_gene: TRBD1
abundance: -
v_gene: TRBV5-1
j_gene: TRBJ1-1
CDR3aa: CASSLGWDSEAFF
CDR3nt: TGCGCCAGCAGCTTGGGGTGGGACAGTGAAGCTTTCTTT

len: 15
d_gene: -
abundance: -
v_gene: TRBV2
j_gene: TRBJ2-3
CDR3aa: CASSASDRRTDTQYF
CDR3nt: TGTGCCAGCAGTGCAAGTGACCGGAGGACAGATACGCAGTATTTT

len: 16
d_gene: TRBD1
abundance: few
v_gene: TRBV19
j_gene: TRBJ1-5
CDR3aa: CASSTEDRGNGQPQHF
CDR3nt: TGTGCCAGTAGTACAGAGGACAGGGGGAACGGGCAGCCCCAGCATTTT

len: 12
d_gene: -
abundance: once
v_gene: TRBV28
j_gene: TRBJ2-3
CDR3aa: CASSERTDTQYF
CDR3nt: TGTGCCAGCAGCGAGCGTACAGATACGCAGTATTTT

len: 22
d_gene: -
abundance: -
v_gene: TRBV13
j_gene: TRBJ2-1
CDR3aa: CASSLVTRGASPIGVSYNEQFF
CDR3nt: TGTGCCAGCAGCTTAGTTACCCGGGGGGCTAGCCCAATAGGGGTCTCCTACAATGAGCAGTTCTTC

len: 15
d_gene: -
abundance: -
v_gene: TRBV4-3
j_gene: TRBJ1-1
CDR3aa: CASSQVGGGNTEAFF
CDR3nt: TGCGCCAGCAGCCAAGTAGGGGGGGGAAACACTGAAGCTTTCTTT

len: 15
d_gene: TRBD1
abundance: -
v_gene: TRBV15
j_gene: TRBJ1-6
CDR3aa: CATSRTRDRNSPLHF
CDR3nt: TGTGCCACCAGCAGGACCCGGGACAGGAATTCACCCCTCCACTTT

len: 15
d_gene: -
abundance: -
v_gene: TRBV6-1
j_gene: TRBJ2-7
CDR3aa: CASSERTAPSYEQYF
CDR3nt: TGTGCCAGCAGTGAAAGGACTGCACCCTCCTACGAGCAGTACTTC

len: 14
d_gene: -
abundance: -
v_gene: TRBV9
j_gene: TRBJ1-3
CDR3aa: CASSVGTVGNTIYF
CDR3nt: TGTGCCAGCAGCGTAGGGACAGTCGGAAACACCATATATTTT

len: 16
d_gene: TRBD1
abundance: -
v_gene: TRBV11-3
j_gene: TRBJ1-1
CDR3aa: CASSLDSGQGSTEAFF
CDR3nt: TGTGCCAGCAGCTTAGATAGTGGACAGGGCTCCACTGAAGCTTTCTTT

len: 15
d_gene: TRBD1
abundance: -
v_gene: TRBV11-2
j_gene: TRBJ2-7
CDR3aa: CASSSGQVTSYEQYF
CDR3nt: TGTGCCAGCAGCTCGGGACAGGTAACCTCCTACGAGCAGTACTTC

len: 13
d_gene: -
abundance: few
v_gene: TRBV6-6
j_gene: TRBJ1-2
CDR3aa: CASSYDRNYGYTF
CDR3nt: TGTGCCAGCAGTTACGACAGGAACTATGGCTACACCTTC

len: 13
d_gene: -
abundance: once
v_gene: TRBV2
j_gene: TRBJ1-6
CDR3aa: CASSVGVNSPLHF
CDR3nt: TGTGCCAGCAGTGTCGGGGTGAATTCACCCCTCCACTTT

len: 14
d_gene: TRBD1
abundance: -
v_gene: TRBV7-2
j_gene: TRBJ2-1
CDR3aa: CASSSDRGRNEQFF
CDR3nt: TGTGCCAGCAGCTCGGACAGGGGGCGTAATGAGCAGTTCTTC

len: 15
d_gene: TRBD2
abundance: -
v_gene: TRBV27
j_gene: TRBJ2-1
CDR3aa: CASSLGLAGYNEQFF
CDR3nt: TGTGCCAGCAGTTTAGGACTAGCGGGTTACAATGAGCAGTTCTTC

len: 15
d_gene: TRBD1
abundance: -
v_gene: TRBV28
j_gene: TRBJ2-5
CDR3aa: CASSPGTGIKETQYF
CDR3nt: TGTGCCAGCAGCCCAGGGACAGGGATAAAAGAGACCCAGTACTTC

len: 19
d_gene: -
abundance: few
v_gene: TRBV7-9
j_gene: TRBJ1-2
CDR3aa: CASSLWHQVADTSNYGYTF
CDR3nt: TGTGCCAGCAGCTTATGGCATCAGGTCGCCGACACTTCTAACTATGGCTACACCTTC

len: 16
d_gene: TRBD1
abundance: -
v_gene: TRBV5-1
j_gene: TRBJ1-1
CDR3aa: CASGLASGGWNTEAFF
CDR3nt: TGCGCCAGCGGCCTCGCTTCAGGGGGGTGGAACACTGAAGCTTTCTTT

len: 17
d_gene: TRBD2
abundance: -
v_gene: TRBV5-1
j_gene: TRBJ2-3
CDR3aa: CASSLGTSGGMTDTQYF
CDR3nt: TGCGCCAGCAGCTTGGGGACTAGCGGGGGGATGACAGATACGCAGTATTTT

len: 16
d_gene: TRBD2
abundance: -
v_gene: TRBV25-1
j_gene: TRBJ2-1
CDR3aa: CASSSTSGGMGNEQFF
CDR3nt: TGTGCCAGCAGTTCGACTAGCGGGGGCATGGGTAATGAGCAGTTCTTC

len: 15
d_gene: -
abundance: -
v_gene: TRBV9
j_gene: TRBJ2-3
CDR3aa: CASSVAPGVSSTQYF
CDR3nt: TGTGCCAGCAGCGTAGCTCCCGGGGTCTCTTCTACGCAGTATTTT

len: 15
d_gene: TRBD1
abundance: -
v_gene: TRBV30
j_gene: TRBJ1-1
CDR3aa: CAWSSLQGARAEAFF
CDR3nt: TGTGCCTGGAGCTCCCTCCAGGGGGCGCGGGCTGAAGCTTTCTTT

len: 11
d_gene: -
abundance: -
v_gene: TRBV30
j_gene: TRBJ2-7
CDR3aa: CAWQIDYEQYF
CDR3nt: TGTGCCTGGCAGATTGACTACGAGCAGTACTTC

len: 15
d_gene: -
abundance: -
v_gene: TRBV6-6
j_gene: TRBJ1-5
CDR3aa: CASTSGVEGNQPQHF
CDR3nt: TGTGCCAGCACCTCGGGGGTTGAGGGCAATCAGCCCCAGCATTTT

len: 15
d_gene: -
abundance: -
v_gene: TRBV19
j_gene: TRBJ1-6
CDR3aa: CASGKRSSYNSPLHF
CDR3nt: TGTGCCAGCGGAAAGAGGAGCTCCTATAATTCACCCCTCCACTTT

len: 14
d_gene: -
abundance: -
v_gene: TRBV27
j_gene: TRBJ1-2
CDR3aa: CASSFSRGNYGYTF
CDR3nt: TGTGCCAGCAGTTTTTCCAGGGGCAACTATGGCTACACCTTC

len: 14
d_gene: TRBD1
abundance: -
v_gene: TRBV7-8
j_gene: TRBJ1-1
CDR3aa: CASSARQGNTEAFF
CDR3nt: TGTGCCAGCAGCGCCCGACAGGGAAACACTGAAGCTTTCTTT

len: 15
d_gene: TRBD1
abundance: -
v_gene: TRBV10-3
j_gene: TRBJ2-2
CDR3aa: CAITQTGTGAGELFF
CDR3nt: TGTGCCATCACCCAAACCGGGACAGGGGCCGGGGAGCTGTTTTTT

len: 13
d_gene: -
abundance: -
v_gene: TRBV30
j_gene: TRBJ2-5
CDR3aa: CAWSRKQQETQYF
CDR3nt: TGTGCCTGGAGTAGGAAACAGCAAGAGACCCAGTACTTC

len: 15
d_gene: TRBD1
abundance: -
v_gene: TRBV29-1
j_gene: TRBJ2-7
CDR3aa: CSVKHGTVRSSEQYF
CDR3nt: TGCAGCGTCAAACACGGGACAGTCCGATCTTCCGAGCAGTACTTC

len: 16
d_gene: -
abundance: few
v_gene: TRBV7-2
j_gene: TRBJ1-3
CDR3aa: CASSLAQGRSGNTIYF
CDR3nt: TGTGCCAGCAGCTTAGCGCAGGGGCGGTCGGGAAACACCATATATTTT

len: 14
d_gene: -
abundance: -
v_gene: TRBV7-6
j_gene: TRBJ2-7
CDR3aa: CASSPPGRYYEQYF
CDR3nt: TGTGCCAGCAGCCCCCCAGGGCGCTACTACGAGCAGTACTTC

len: 15
d_gene: TRBD1
abundance: -
v_gene: TRBV30
j_gene: TRBJ2-3
CDR3aa: CAWSPGQGGGYTQYF
CDR3nt: TGTGCCTGGAGTCCAGGACAGGGGGGCGGATATACGCAGTATTTT

len: 13
d_gene: -
abundance: -
v_gene: TRBV25-1
j_gene: TRBJ2-3
CDR3aa: CASRRTSTDTQYF
CDR3nt: TGTGCCAGCAGAAGGACTAGCACAGATACGCAGTATTTT

len: 15
d_gene: -
abundance: few
v_gene: TRBV10-3
j_gene: TRBJ2-7
CDR3aa: CAISESGVSGYEQYF
CDR3nt: TGTGCCATCAGTGAGTCCGGGGTTTCAGGCTACGAGCAGTACTTC

len: 12
d_gene: -
abundance: -
v_gene: TRBV28
j_gene: TRBJ2-7
CDR3aa: CASRLGIYEQYF
CDR3nt: TGTGCCAGCAGACTAGGTATCTACGAGCAGTACTTC

len: 15
d_gene: TRBD2
abundance: -
v_gene: TRBV30
j_gene: TRBJ2-5
CDR3aa: CAWSAIAGPPETQYF
CDR3nt: TGTGCCTGGAGTGCCATAGCGGGGCCCCCAGAGACCCAGTACTTC

len: 15
d_gene: -
abundance: -
v_gene: TRBV7-9
j_gene: TRBJ1-4
CDR3aa: CASSFAEAGAEKLFF
CDR3nt: TGTGCCAGCAGCTTTGCCGAGGCGGGGGCGGAAAAACTGTTTTTT